Each of the 29 T cell receptor beta chains below was sequenced from the same sample in a study of blood T cell repertoires in COVID-19. Some clones are missing from TCRdb's copy, which holds only in-frame ones; the method was immunoSEQ multiplex PCR. The sample contains 250,000 or so clones, about 90% of which appear only once. The sample consisted of PBMCs or T cells enriched from blood (not recorded which). Every receptor here comes from a man aged 50 to 59 who had been exposed to COVID-19.

V is TRBV6-5 and J is TRBJ1-1; the match to TRBD1 covers 8 bases. Germline trimming cut 5 bases from V and 7 bases from J; bases unmatched to any gene: 9. CDR1 and CDR2 from the germline V gene are MNHEY and SVGAGI. This CDR3 has 14 amino acids. The CDR3: CASSKPGGYIEAFF. In DNA form, the CDR3 reads TGTGCCAGCAGTAAACCAGGGGGCTATATTGAAGCTTTCTTT.

V is TRBV29-1 and J is TRBJ2-3; 13 bases are a match to TRBD2. V lost 7 bases and J lost 1; bases outside the gene matches: 2. This CDR3 region has 14 residues. Germline V gene lookup returns CDR1 SQVTM and CDR2 ANQGSEA. As DNA, the CDR3 is TGCAGCGGGACTAGCGGGGGCCGCACAGATACGCAGTATTTT. This gives the protein CSGTSGGRTDTQYF.

Comments on this clone: This same CDR3 is encoded by further DNA sequences in the sample. The chain combines TRBV19 with TRBJ1-1; D is undetermined. Trimming took 5 bases from V and 1 from J, leaving 8 bases between them. CDR1 is LNHDA and CDR2 is SQIVND in the germline V gene (reference sequence). The CDR3 sequence is 13 residues long. The CDR3 is CASSSRENTEAFF. CDR3 sequence (DNA): TGTGCCAGTAGTTCTCGGGAGAACACTGAAGCTTTCTTT.

This chain connects TRBV24-1 to TRBJ2-3; 8 positions match TRBD1. The V and J ends lost 7 bases and 7 bases, in that order; junction bases with no gene match: 15. Germline-derived CDR1 and CDR2 are KGHDR and SFDVKD. This CDR3 region has 16 residues. CDR3 in amino acids: CATRGGTGSFANTQYF. CDR3 sequence (DNA): TGTGCCACCAGAGGGGGGACAGGTTCTTTCGCGAATACGCAGTATTTT.

V gene TRBV5-1 combines with J gene TRBJ2-7; 8 bases fit TRBD1. Germline CDR1 reads SGHRS; CDR2 reads YFSETQ. CDR3 length equals 14 residues. The trim removed 3 bases at V and 6 bases at J, leaving 8 bases unmatched. The CDR3 coding sequence is TGCGCCAGCAGCTCGGGACAGGCGGGAAGCGAGCAGTACTTC. It codes for CASSSGQAGSEQYF.

The chain combines TRBV27 with TRBJ1-4; D call uncertain. CDR3 length: 15 amino acids. Germline CDR1 and CDR2: MNHEY and SMNVEV (reference sequence). Trimming cost V 3 bases and J 6 bases, with 14 bases left between them. CDR3 residues: CASSFHEGPHEKLFF. In DNA form, the CDR3 reads TGTGCCAGCAGTTTTCACGAGGGCCCTCATGAAAAACTGTTTTTT.

CDR3 loop: CASSSGRGLFGELFF. In DNA, the CDR3 is TGTGCCAGCAGCTCCGGCAGGGGGCTCTTCGGGGAGCTGTTTTTT. V gene TRBV7-3 combines with J gene TRBJ2-2; 8 nucleotides agree with TRBD1. The CDR3 is 15 amino acids. V was pared by 4 bases and J by 7 bases, with 8 bases of the junction left unmatched. Germline V gene sequence: CDR1 SGHTA, CDR2 FQGTGA.

The chain is built from TRBV6-5 and TRBJ2-5, with 9 bases matching TRBD2. The V gene's germline CDR1 is MNHEY and CDR2 SVGAGI. V lost 6 bases and J lost 3; bases outside the gene matches: 5. This CDR3 spans 14 amino acids. The CDR3 reads CASRDSGGKETQYF. In DNA form, the CDR3 reads TGTGCCAGCAGGGATAGCGGGGGTAAAGAGACCCAGTACTTC.

The table lists this clone with a few counts. The missing conserved phenylalanine or tryptophan at the end of this CDR3 makes a read error likely. The DNA is left out, because the CDR3 cannot be placed on it with certainty; the CDR3 is given as TCRdb lists it. The chain joins TRBV10-3 to TRBJ1-2; TRBD1, as called in the table, went unchecked against the DNA. Per the germline V gene, CDR1 is ENHRY and CDR2 is SYGVKD. Inclusive of both ends, the CDR3 amounts to 12 amino acids. The CDR3 sequence is CAIADSTLIQAY.

The rearrangement uses TRBV7-2 and TRBJ1-4; 7 bases agree with TRBD1. Germline V gene sequence: CDR1 SGHTA, CDR2 FQGNSA. The junction had 9 bases not matched to a gene; V was cut back by 3 bases and J by 11 bases. The CDR3 runs 14 residues. CDR3 sequence (DNA): TGTGCCAGCAGCTTTTACAGGGGCAGAAGGAAACTGTTTTTT. The encoded protein is CASSFYRGRRKLFF.

The gene calls are TRBV5-1 and TRBJ2-7; TRBD2 matches at 12 bases. The CDR3 sequence is 16 residues long. CDR1 SGHRS and CDR2 YFSETQ come from the germline V gene. V dropped 3 bases and J dropped 1; count of bases not matched to a gene: 5. CDR3 bases: TGCGCCAGCAGCTCAGTGACTAGCGGGGGTTCCTACGAGCAGTACTTC. Encoded protein: CASSSVTSGGSYEQYF.

The chain has TRBV11-3 and TRBJ1-2, with 7 bases lining up with TRBD1. The CDR3 is 14 residues long. Germline loops: CDR1 SGHNT, CDR2 YENEEA. With 5 bases clipped from V and 1 base from J, the junction kept 4 bases outside the gene matches. CDR3 in amino acids: CASSPRDSNYGYTF. The CDR3 DNA reads as TGTGCCAGCAGCCCCCGGGACAGTAACTATGGCTACACCTTC.

The rearrangement uses TRBV11-3 and TRBJ2-1; 10 bases agree with TRBD2. The CDR3 has 17 amino acids. V was pared by 3 bases and J by 7 bases, with 12 bases of the junction left unmatched. Per the germline V gene, CDR1 is SGHNT and CDR2 is YENEEA. The CDR3 region is CASSFRTSGLWENEQFF. The CDR3 nucleotides are TGTGCCAGCAGCTTCAGGACTAGCGGATTATGGGAAAATGAGCAGTTCTTC.

This chain uses TRBV7-6 with TRBJ2-1; 8 nucleotides match TRBD1. The germline V gene encodes CDR1 SGHVS and CDR2 FNYEAQ. The trim removed 1 base at V and 2 bases at J, leaving 4 bases unmatched. The CDR3 runs 16 residues. The CDR3 DNA reads TGTGCCAGCAGCTTAGGGGGGACAGGAGCCTACAATGAGCAGTTCTTC. Protein product: CASSLGGTGAYNEQFF.

The CDR3 nucleotides are TGTGCCAGCAGATTCACAGGGGGCACTGAAGCTTTCTTT. Translating it yields CASRFTGGTEAFF. The chain couples TRBV6-5 to TRBJ1-1, with 8 bases matching TRBD1. This CDR3 has 13 amino acids. V shed 6 bases, J shed 4 bases, and the junction held 4 bases outside the gene matches. Germline CDR1 is MNHEY and CDR2 is SVGAGI.

J is TRBJ2-7 and V is TRBV6-5; 9 bases match TRBD1. V shed 4 bases and J 6 bases; nucleotides not matched to a gene: 7. Germline V gene lookup returns CDR1 MNHEY and CDR2 SVGAGI. The CDR3 length is 14 residues. CDR3 nucleotides: TGTGCCAGCAGTTGGGACAGGGTAGTCGGCGAGCAGTACTTC. Encoded protein: CASSWDRVVGEQYF.

This sequence joins TRBV19 and TRBJ1-4; D is possibly TRBD1 (5 bases). Per germline, CDR1 LNHDA and CDR2 SQIVND (reference sequence). Trimming pared 7 bases from V and 5 bases from J, leaving 17 bases between. The CDR3 consists of 15 residues. The CDR3 loop is CASTPGGAPNEKLFF. The DNA for the CDR3 is TGTGCCAGTACCCCAGGTGGGGCGCCGAATGAAAAACTGTTTTTT.

The rearrangement joins TRBV4-2 to TRBJ1-2, with D possibly matching TRBD1 (5 bases). The CDR3 covers 16 residues. From germline, CDR1 is LGHNA and CDR2 YNFKEQ. V was cut by 1 base and J by 8 bases, with 20 bases left in between. CDR3 nucleotide sequence: TGTGCCAGCAGCCAAGGGGATTGGGCAGGGTTTATGGGCTACACCTTC. Translation gives CASSQGDWAGFMGYTF.

This clone was seen a few times. V usage is TRBV11-2 and J usage is TRBJ2-5, with 8 bases fitting TRBD1. Germline trimming cut 2 bases from V and 5 bases from J; bases unmatched to any gene: 1. This CDR3 has 13 residues. The germline CDR1 and CDR2 sequences are SGHAT and FQNNGV. The CDR3 region is CASSLNRGETQYF. The CDR3 nucleotides are TGTGCCAGCAGCTTAAACAGGGGGGAGACCCAGTACTTC. Using reference TRBV11-2 and TRBJ2-5 for the parts outside the CDR3, the full variable domain is EAGVAQSPRYKIIEKRQSVAFWCNPISGHATLYWYQQILGQGPKLLIQFQNNGVVDDSQLPKDRFSAERLKGVDSTLKIQPAKLEDSAVYLCASSLNRGETQYFGPGTRLLVL.

The CDR3 DNA follows: TGCGCCAGCCGGACAGTTAACTATGGCTACACCTTC. Amino acid sequence: CASRTVNYGYTF. This chain joins TRBV5-1 and TRBJ1-2; D is perhaps TRBD1 (6 bases). CDR3 length: 12 amino acids. V gave up 7 bases and J gave up 1 base, with 8 bases separating them. The germline V gene has CDR1 SGHRS and CDR2 YFSETQ.

The gene calls are TRBV18 and TRBJ2-5; 7 bases map to TRBD2. Germline CDR1 and CDR2: KGHSH and LQKENI. The length of the CDR3 is 15 residues. The trim removed 4 bases at V and 1 base at J, leaving 6 bases unmatched. The CDR3 nucleotides read TGTGCCAGCTCACTGGGACTACCCTTCCAAGAGACCCAGTACTTC. It yields the protein CASSLGLPFQETQYF.

The chain joins TRBV27 to TRBJ1-3; TRBD1 matches at 7 bases. Losses at the gene ends were 8 bases for V and 0 bases for J; bases not matched to a gene: 1. Germline V lookup: CDR1 MNHEY, CDR2 SMNVEV (reference sequence). CDR3 length: 13 amino acids. CDR3 sequence reads: CASGTASGNTIYF. In DNA, the CDR3 is TGTGCCAGCGGGACAGCCTCTGGAAACACCATATATTTT.

The J gene is TRBJ1-2, the V gene TRBV2; TRBD1 aligns across 8 bases. V lost 4 bases, J lost 7 bases, and 5 bases stayed unmatched. CDR3 length equals 13 residues. Germline CDR1 is SNHLY and CDR2 is FYNNEI. The DNA for the CDR3 is TGTGCCAGCAGTGTCGGGACAGGCCCTGGCTACACCTTC. Translating it yields CASSVGTGPGYTF.

The chain uses TRBV27 and TRBJ1-3; 9 bases are a match to TRBD1. The trim removed 5 bases at V and 8 bases at J, leaving 10 bases unmatched. The germline V gene has CDR1 MNHEY and CDR2 SMNVEV (reference sequence). The CDR3 runs to 15 residues. The CDR3 reads CASSRAGTGSHTIYF. The DNA for the CDR3 is TGTGCCAGCAGTAGGGCTGGGACAGGGAGCCACACCATATATTTT.

The chain's CDR3 is CASSLNRAYNEKLFF. The CDR3 DNA reads as TGTGCCAGCAGCCTAAACAGGGCGTATAATGAAAAACTGTTTTTT. V and J are TRBV3-1 (or the pseudogene TRBV3-2) and TRBJ1-4, with a possible D match to TRBD1 (6 bases). The V end was cut by 4 bases, the J end by 4 bases, with 13 bases between. Germline assignment: CDR1 LGHDT and CDR2 YNNKEL (reference sequence). The CDR3 length is 15 residues.

This clone was found a few times. V is TRBV28 and J is TRBJ1-4; 11 bases match TRBD1. V lost 8 bases and J lost 7; bases outside the gene matches: 9. Germline V CDR1 and CDR2: MDHEN, SYDVKM. The CDR3 contains 15 residues. The CDR3 coding sequence is TGTGCCAGCCGGACAGGGGGCTCGGAGAGTGAAAAACTGTTTTTT. It yields the protein CASRTGGSESEKLFF.

This sequence joins TRBV9 and TRBJ2-1; 15 nucleotides match TRBD2. The CDR3 is made up of 15 amino acids. CDR1 and CDR2 from the germline V gene are SGDLS and YYNGEE. The V gene end was trimmed by 3 bases and the J gene end by 8 bases; junction bases not matched to a gene: 3. CDR3 sequence (DNA): TGTGCCAGCAGCGCGGGACTAGCGGGAGGTGATGAGCAGTTCTTC. Translating gives CASSAGLAGGDEQFF.

The chain couples TRBV2 to TRBJ2-3; no clear D gene. In germline, CDR1 is SNHLY, CDR2 FYNNEI. The CDR3 consists of 15 residues. The V gene lost 7 bases and the J gene lost 5 bases, with 19 bases spanning the gap. CDR3 amino acids: CASTGVSMVKDTQYF. CDR3 sequence (DNA): TGTGCCAGCACCGGTGTTAGCATGGTTAAAGATACGCAGTATTTT.

The V gene is TRBV4-1, the J gene TRBJ2-7; 7 bases fit TRBD1. From germline, CDR1 is MGHRA and CDR2 YSYEKL. J was trimmed by 3 bases and V by 4 bases; bases with no gene match: 6. The CDR3 is 14 amino acids. The CDR3 coding sequence is TGCGCCAGCAGCCCTAAGACAGGGTACTACGAGCAGTACTTC. Translation gives CASSPKTGYYEQYF.